These T cell receptor beta chains were read from a single sample in a study of post-analysis software for immune sequencing data. MiXCR was run by TCRdb on the PCR reads, yielding one entry per CDR3 protein. This repertoire shows about half a million distinct CDR3 sequences, around 40% found once; its top ten account for about an eighth. Sequencing was carried out using blood. These receptors were obtained from a girl aged 10 to 17 with multiple sclerosis. Both conserved end residues are part of each CDR3. Each record gives: CDR3 length, V gene, clone size, J gene, CDR3 protein. Clone size is not always given. Where it is, it says once, few, many or a class for expanded clones.

CDR3 length: 13
V gene: TRBV20-1
clone size: .
J gene: TRBJ1-5
CDR3 protein: CSARPSLNQPQHF

CDR3 length: 15
V gene: TRBV4-1
clone size: few
J gene: TRBJ1-2
CDR3 protein: CASSQEEEPNYGYTF

CDR3 length: 15
V gene: TRBV12-3/TRBV12-4
clone size: .
J gene: TRBJ1-3
CDR3 protein: CASSWWDHSGNTIYF

CDR3 length: 14
V gene: TRBV5-1
clone size: .
J gene: TRBJ2-7
CDR3 protein: CASSPGWGFYEQYF

CDR3 length: 12
V gene: TRBV6-1
clone size: .
J gene: TRBJ1-1
CDR3 protein: CASSEAGSEAFF

CDR3 length: 14
V gene: TRBV24-1
clone size: .
J gene: TRBJ1-2
CDR3 protein: CATSEPGLSGGYTF

CDR3 length: 16
V gene: TRBV5-6
clone size: .
J gene: TRBJ2-1
CDR3 protein: CASINRGLATNYEQFF

CDR3 length: 14
V gene: TRBV3-1
clone size: once
J gene: TRBJ2-3
CDR3 protein: CASSQDSPADTQYF

CDR3 length: 14
V gene: TRBV12-3/TRBV12-4
clone size: .
J gene: TRBJ2-7
CDR3 protein: CASSLRTGWNEQYF

CDR3 length: 15
V gene: TRBV14
clone size: few
J gene: TRBJ2-3
CDR3 protein: CASSPRLAESDTQYF

CDR3 length: 16
V gene: TRBV10-2
clone size: .
J gene: TRBJ1-6
CDR3 protein: CASSETGAGSMSPLHF

CDR3 length: 16
V gene: TRBV27
clone size: .
J gene: TRBJ1-2
CDR3 protein: CASTRAGGIPNYGYTF

CDR3 length: 15
V gene: TRBV10-3
clone size: few
J gene: TRBJ2-7
CDR3 protein: CAISVGEGPSYEQYF

CDR3 length: 14
V gene: TRBV5-1
clone size: .
J gene: TRBJ2-5
CDR3 protein: CASSLGGEEETQYF

CDR3 length: 14
V gene: TRBV7-9
clone size: .
J gene: TRBJ2-1
CDR3 protein: CASSLAGAGETQFF

CDR3 length: 15
V gene: TRBV27
clone size: .
J gene: TRBJ2-7
CDR3 protein: CASSLKRFVSYEQYF

CDR3 length: 15
V gene: TRBV4-1
clone size: .
J gene: TRBJ2-7
CDR3 protein: CASSQVRQGAYEQYF

CDR3 length: 18
V gene: TRBV7-2
clone size: .
J gene: TRBJ2-1
CDR3 protein: CASSLAAGGPGSYNEQFF

CDR3 length: 13
V gene: TRBV7-9
clone size: .
J gene: TRBJ1-1
CDR3 protein: CASSGPYGTEAFF

CDR3 length: 15
V gene: TRBV5-1
clone size: few
J gene: TRBJ2-7
CDR3 protein: CASRLEAGWSYEQYF

CDR3 length: 13
V gene: TRBV28
clone size: few
J gene: TRBJ2-7
CDR3 protein: CASLGTGSYEQYF

CDR3 length: 17
V gene: TRBV21-1
clone size: .
J gene: TRBJ2-5
CDR3 protein: CASSMPYPGPSQETQYF

CDR3 length: 12
V gene: TRBV6-6
clone size: few
J gene: TRBJ2-4
CDR3 protein: CASSSDRVIQYF

CDR3 length: 18
V gene: TRBV6-5
clone size: once
J gene: TRBJ1-5
CDR3 protein: CASSYSTMRGGGNQPQHF

CDR3 length: 18
V gene: TRBV20-1
clone size: .
J gene: TRBJ2-6
CDR3 protein: CSARTPGTGLSGANVLTF

CDR3 length: 12
V gene: TRBV29-1
clone size: few
J gene: TRBJ2-7
CDR3 protein: CSVSQGGDEQYF

CDR3 length: 14
V gene: TRBV5-1
clone size: .
J gene: TRBJ2-3
CDR3 protein: CASRGIIFTDTQYF

CDR3 length: 13
V gene: TRBV4-2
clone size: .
J gene: TRBJ1-1
CDR3 protein: CASSLTRVTEAFF

CDR3 length: 14
V gene: TRBV29-1
clone size: .
J gene: TRBJ2-1
CDR3 protein: CSVVAGGFYNEQFF

CDR3 length: 16
V gene: TRBV20-1
clone size: few
J gene: TRBJ2-7
CDR3 protein: CSARDQDRGRNDEQYF

CDR3 length: 12
V gene: TRBV7-6
clone size: few
J gene: TRBJ2-3
CDR3 protein: CASRTGADTQYF

CDR3 length: 12
V gene: TRBV6-2/TRBV6-3
clone size: .
J gene: TRBJ2-1
CDR3 protein: CASSSGGDEQFF

CDR3 length: 16
V gene: TRBV6-2/TRBV6-3
clone size: once
J gene: TRBJ2-1
CDR3 protein: CAGRTSSGISYNEQFF

CDR3 length: 16
V gene: TRBV4-1
clone size: .
J gene: TRBJ2-7
CDR3 protein: CASSPIRGTGLYEQYF

CDR3 length: 17
V gene: TRBV5-1
clone size: .
J gene: TRBJ2-1
CDR3 protein: CASSLGGGPGEVNEQFF

CDR3 length: 17
V gene: TRBV20-1
clone size: .
J gene: TRBJ1-4
CDR3 protein: CSARLLQGPTTNEKLFF

CDR3 length: 13
V gene: TRBV28
clone size: .
J gene: TRBJ2-4
CDR3 protein: CASSLGRGRPLHF